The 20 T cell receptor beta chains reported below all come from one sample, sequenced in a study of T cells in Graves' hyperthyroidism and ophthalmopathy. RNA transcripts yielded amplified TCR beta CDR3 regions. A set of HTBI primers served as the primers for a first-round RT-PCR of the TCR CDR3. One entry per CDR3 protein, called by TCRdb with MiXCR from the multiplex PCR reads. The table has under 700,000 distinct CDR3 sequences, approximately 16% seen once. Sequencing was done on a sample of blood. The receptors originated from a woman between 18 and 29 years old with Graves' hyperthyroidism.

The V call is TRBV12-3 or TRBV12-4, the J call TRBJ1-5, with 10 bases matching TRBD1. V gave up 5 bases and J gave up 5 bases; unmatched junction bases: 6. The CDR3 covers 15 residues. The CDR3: CASSRTGGVDQPQHF. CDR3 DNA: TGTGCCAGCAGTCGGACAGGGGGGGTAGATCAGCCCCAGCATTTT.

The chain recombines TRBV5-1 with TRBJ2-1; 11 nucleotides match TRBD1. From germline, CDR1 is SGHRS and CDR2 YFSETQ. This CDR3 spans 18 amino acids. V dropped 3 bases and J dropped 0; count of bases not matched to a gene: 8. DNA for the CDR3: TGCGCCAGCAGCTCTAAGGGGACAGGGGGGATCTCCTACAATGAGCAGTTCTTC. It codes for CASSSKGTGGISYNEQFF.

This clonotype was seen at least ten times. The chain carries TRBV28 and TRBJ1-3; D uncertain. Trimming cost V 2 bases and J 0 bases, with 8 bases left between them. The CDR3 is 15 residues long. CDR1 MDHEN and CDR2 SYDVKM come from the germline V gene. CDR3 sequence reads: CASSLQSYSGNTIYF. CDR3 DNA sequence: TGTGCCAGCAGTTTACAGTCCTACTCTGGAAACACCATATATTTT.

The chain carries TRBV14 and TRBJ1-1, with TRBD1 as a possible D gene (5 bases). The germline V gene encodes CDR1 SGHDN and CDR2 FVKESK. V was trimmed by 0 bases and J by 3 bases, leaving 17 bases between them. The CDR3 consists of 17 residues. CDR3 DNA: TGTGCCAGCAGCCAAGATCTCCAGGGACTGGCGGACACTGAAGCTTTCTTT. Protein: CASSQDLQGLADTEAFF.

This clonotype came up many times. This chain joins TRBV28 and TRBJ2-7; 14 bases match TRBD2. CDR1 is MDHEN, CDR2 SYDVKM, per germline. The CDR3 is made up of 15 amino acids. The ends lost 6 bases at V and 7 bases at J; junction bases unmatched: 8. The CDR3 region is CASSLTSGRASEQYF. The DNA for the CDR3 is TGTGCCAGCAGCCTGACTAGCGGGAGGGCGAGTGAGCAGTACTTC.

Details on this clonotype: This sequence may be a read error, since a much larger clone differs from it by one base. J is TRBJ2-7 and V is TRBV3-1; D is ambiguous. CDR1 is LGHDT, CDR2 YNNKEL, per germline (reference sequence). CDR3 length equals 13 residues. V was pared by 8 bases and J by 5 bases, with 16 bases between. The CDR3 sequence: CASGFNMVHEQYF. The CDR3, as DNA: TGTGCCAGCGGGTTCAACATGGTGCACGAGCAGTACTTC.

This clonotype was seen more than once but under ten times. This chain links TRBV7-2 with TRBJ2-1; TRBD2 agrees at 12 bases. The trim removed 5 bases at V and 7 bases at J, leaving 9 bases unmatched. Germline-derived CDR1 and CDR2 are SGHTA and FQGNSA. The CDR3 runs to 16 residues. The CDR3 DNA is TGTGCCAGCAGCCCAGTAGGACTAGCGGGGCCAAATGAGCAGTTCTTC. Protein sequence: CASSPVGLAGPNEQFF.

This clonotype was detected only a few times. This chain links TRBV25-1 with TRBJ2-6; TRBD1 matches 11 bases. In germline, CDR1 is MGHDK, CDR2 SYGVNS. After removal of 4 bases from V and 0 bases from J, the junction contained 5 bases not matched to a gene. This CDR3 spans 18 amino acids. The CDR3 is CASSGGDRGFSGANVLTF. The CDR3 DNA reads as TGTGCCAGCAGTGGAGGGGACAGGGGGTTCTCTGGGGCCAACGTCCTGACTTTC. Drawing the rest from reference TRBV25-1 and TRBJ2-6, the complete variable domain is EADIYQTPRYLVIGTGKKITLECSQTMGHDKMYWYQQDPGMELHLIHYSYGVNSTEKGDLSSESTVSRIRTEHFPLTLESARPSHTSQYLCASSGGDRGFSGANVLTFGAGSRLTVL.

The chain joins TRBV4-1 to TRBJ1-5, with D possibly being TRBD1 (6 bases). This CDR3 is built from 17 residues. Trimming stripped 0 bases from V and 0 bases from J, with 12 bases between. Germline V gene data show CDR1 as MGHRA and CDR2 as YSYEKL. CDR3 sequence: CASSQDHIGGSNQPQHF. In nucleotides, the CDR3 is TGCGCCAGCAGCCAAGATCACATAGGGGGTAGCAATCAGCCCCAGCATTTT.

In DNA form, the CDR3 reads TGCAGTGCTAGAATTGACCCTAGCACAGATACGCAGTATTTT. Its translation is CSARIDPSTDTQYF. This chain links TRBV20-1 with TRBJ2-3; D uncertain. There are 14 residues in the CDR3. The germline V and J ends were trimmed by 2 bases and 0 bases, with 9 bases remaining between them. Germline values: CDR1 DFQATT, CDR2 SNEGSKA (reference sequence).

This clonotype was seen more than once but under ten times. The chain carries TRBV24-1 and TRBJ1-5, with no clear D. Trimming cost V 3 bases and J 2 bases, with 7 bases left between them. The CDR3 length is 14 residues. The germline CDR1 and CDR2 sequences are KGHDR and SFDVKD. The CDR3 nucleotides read TGTGCCACCAGTGATCTAAAACGCAATCAGCCCCAGCATTTT. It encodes CATSDLKRNQPQHF.

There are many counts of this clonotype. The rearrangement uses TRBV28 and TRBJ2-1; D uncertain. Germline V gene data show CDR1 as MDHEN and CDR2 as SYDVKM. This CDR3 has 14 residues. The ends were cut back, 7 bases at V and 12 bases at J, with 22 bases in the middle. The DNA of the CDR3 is TGTGCCAGCACCTTTACTTCCGACGGCTCCTCGCAGTTCTTC. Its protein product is CASTFTSDGSSQFF.

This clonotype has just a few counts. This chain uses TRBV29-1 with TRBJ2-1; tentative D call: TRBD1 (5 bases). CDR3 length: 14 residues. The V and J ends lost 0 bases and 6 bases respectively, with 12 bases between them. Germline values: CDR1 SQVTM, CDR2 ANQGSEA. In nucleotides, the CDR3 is TGCAGCGTTGAAGATGGGCAGGGTAGCAATGAGCAGTTCTTC. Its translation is CSVEDGQGSNEQFF.

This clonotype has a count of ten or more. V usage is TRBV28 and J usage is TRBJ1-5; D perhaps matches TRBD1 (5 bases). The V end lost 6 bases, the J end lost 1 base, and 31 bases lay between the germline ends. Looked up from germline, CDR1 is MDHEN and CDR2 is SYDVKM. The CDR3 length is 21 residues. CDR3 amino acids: CASSILEGTPSSFISNQPQHF. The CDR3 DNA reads TGTGCCAGCAGCATCCTAGAGGGGACCCCTAGTAGTTTTATAAGCAATCAGCCCCAGCATTTT.

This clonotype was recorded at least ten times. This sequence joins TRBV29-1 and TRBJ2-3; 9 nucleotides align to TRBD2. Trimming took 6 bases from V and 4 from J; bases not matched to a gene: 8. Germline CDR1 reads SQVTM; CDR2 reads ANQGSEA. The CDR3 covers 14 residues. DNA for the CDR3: TGCAGCGTGCACGGGACTAGCTCCCCAGATACGCAGTATTTT. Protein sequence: CSVHGTSSPDTQYF.

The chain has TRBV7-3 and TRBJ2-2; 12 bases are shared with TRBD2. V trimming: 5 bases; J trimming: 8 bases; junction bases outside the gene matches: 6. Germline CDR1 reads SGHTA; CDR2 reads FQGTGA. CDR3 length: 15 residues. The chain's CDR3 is CASSQTGLAGGELFF. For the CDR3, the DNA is TGTGCCAGCAGCCAGACCGGACTAGCGGGGGGGGAGCTGTTTTTT.

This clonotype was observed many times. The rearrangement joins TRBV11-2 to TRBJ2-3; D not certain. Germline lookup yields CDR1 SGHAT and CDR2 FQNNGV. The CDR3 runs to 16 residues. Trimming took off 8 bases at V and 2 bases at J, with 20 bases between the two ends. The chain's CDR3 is CASGKQLFGPTDTQYF. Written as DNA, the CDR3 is TGTGCCAGCGGCAAACAGCTGTTTGGCCCCACAGATACGCAGTATTTT.

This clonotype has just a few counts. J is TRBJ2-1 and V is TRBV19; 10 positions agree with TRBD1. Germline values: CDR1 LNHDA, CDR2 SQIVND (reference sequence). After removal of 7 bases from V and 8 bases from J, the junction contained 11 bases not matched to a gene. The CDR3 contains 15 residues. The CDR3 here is CASTSTGTGVYEQFF. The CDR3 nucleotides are TGTGCCAGTACCTCCACCGGGACAGGGGTTTATGAGCAGTTCTTC.

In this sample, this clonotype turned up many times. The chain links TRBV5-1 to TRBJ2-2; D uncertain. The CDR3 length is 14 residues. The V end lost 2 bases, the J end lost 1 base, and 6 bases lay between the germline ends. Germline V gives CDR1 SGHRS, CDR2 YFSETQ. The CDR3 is CASSFGVNTGELFF. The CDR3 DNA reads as TGCGCCAGCAGCTTTGGGGTGAACACCGGGGAGCTGTTTTTT.

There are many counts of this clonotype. Written as DNA, the CDR3 is TGTGCCAGCAGTTACGGGCCTAGCGGGGGGTCCCAAGAGACCCAGTACTTC. It codes for CASSYGPSGGSQETQYF. The chain combines TRBV6-5 with TRBJ2-5; 11 bases are a match to TRBD2. This CDR3 has 17 residues. The junction had 6 bases not matched to a gene; V was cut back by 2 bases and J by 1 base. Germline V gene sequence: CDR1 MNHEY, CDR2 SVGAGI.